The next 26 T cell receptor beta chains were all read from a single sample in a study of T cell responses to AZD1222 COVID-19 vaccine. Some clones are missing from TCRdb's copy, which holds only in-frame ones; the method was immunoSEQ multiplex PCR. The data show about 130,000 clones, 90% to 95% seen once. This sample comprised peripheral blood, obtained on day 0 of AZD1222 vaccination. These receptors were collected from an adult in good health.

V gene TRBV11-3 combines with J gene TRBJ2-1; D not resolved. This CDR3 contains 14 residues. Germline CDR1 and CDR2: SGHNT and YENEEA. V lost 5 bases to trimming and J lost 7 bases, with 15 bases between them. CDR3 in amino acids: CASSPAGRVNEQFF. The CDR3 region has the DNA TGTGCCAGCAGCCCCGCAGGAAGGGTAAATGAGCAGTTCTTC. The full variable domain, rest sourced from reference TRBV11-3 and TRBJ2-1, is EAGVVQSPRYKIIEKKQPVAFWCNPISGHNTLYWYLQNLGQGPELLIRYENEEAVDDSQLPKDRFSAERLKGVDSTLKIQPAELGDSAVYLCASSPAGRVNEQFFGPGTRLTVL.

V and J are TRBV28 and TRBJ2-7; D not certain. Per germline, CDR1 MDHEN and CDR2 SYDVKM. This CDR3 is built from 15 residues. V lost 7 bases to trimming and J lost 1 base, with 17 bases between them. The CDR3 region is CASTSSTQISYEQYF. As DNA, the CDR3 is TGTGCCAGCACCTCCTCGACACAGATTTCCTACGAGCAGTACTTC.

Here the CDR3 reads CASRPDRVNKDTQYF. CDR3 sequence (DNA): TGTGCCAGCAGGCCCGACAGGGTAAACAAGGATACGCAGTATTTT. The J gene is TRBJ2-3, the V gene TRBV28; TRBD1 matches 7 bases. Germline values: CDR1 MDHEN, CDR2 SYDVKM. V lost 6 bases and J lost 6; bases outside the gene matches: 12. The CDR3 has 15 amino acids.

This rearrangement joins TRBV10-3 to TRBJ1-5; D is unresolved. CDR1 and CDR2 from the germline V gene are ENHRY and SYGVKD. V lost 2 bases, J lost 1 base, and 6 bases lay in between. The CDR3 length is 14 residues. The CDR3 protein is CAISEGFSNQPQHF. The CDR3 DNA reads as TGTGCCATCAGTGAGGGTTTCAGCAATCAGCCCCAGCATTTT.

This chain connects TRBV3-1 (or the pseudogene TRBV3-2) to TRBJ2-1; TRBD2 matches 8 bases. Germline V gene data show CDR1 as LGHDT and CDR2 as YNNKEL (reference sequence). The CDR3 contains 17 residues. Germline trimming cut 0 bases from V and 9 bases from J; bases unmatched to any gene: 13. CDR3 loop: CASSQDLWAGGFGEQFF. As DNA, the CDR3 is TGTGCCAGCAGCCAAGATCTATGGGCGGGAGGCTTTGGTGAGCAGTTCTTC.

The chain links TRBV27 to TRBJ1-1; unclear D gene. V lost 0 bases to trimming and J lost 2 bases, with 4 bases between them. Germline CDR1 MNHEY, CDR2 SMNVEV (reference sequence). The CDR3 has 13 residues. The CDR3 region has the DNA TGTGCCAGCAGTTTATCAAAAAACACTGAAGCTTTCTTT. This encodes CASSLSKNTEAFF.

This chain connects TRBV27 to TRBJ2-5, with 11 bases lining up with TRBD1. The germline V gene encodes CDR1 MNHEY and CDR2 SMNVEV (reference sequence). V lost 7 bases and J lost 5; bases outside the gene matches: 9. The CDR3 runs 15 residues. This CDR3 is CASINHGTGGETQYF. CDR3 nucleotide sequence: TGTGCCAGCATAAACCACGGGACAGGGGGGGAGACCCAGTACTTC.

The V gene is TRBV19, the J gene TRBJ2-5; TRBD1 matches 10 bases. This CDR3 region has 14 residues. Trimming cost V 3 bases and J 7 bases; bases outside gene matches: 5. Per germline, CDR1 LNHDA and CDR2 SQIVND (reference sequence). DNA for the CDR3: TGTGCCAGTAGTATGACAGGGGGCGAGGGGACCCAGTACTTC. Amino acid sequence: CASSMTGGEGTQYF.

The V gene is TRBV30, the J gene TRBJ1-4; 9 nucleotides line up with TRBD1. The CDR3 is 15 residues long. Germline values: CDR1 GTSNPN, CDR2 SVGIG (reference sequence). The trim removed 3 bases at V and 8 bases at J, leaving 10 bases unmatched. The CDR3 loop is CAWRVLGQGREKLFF. The CDR3 DNA is TGTGCCTGGAGGGTGTTGGGACAGGGTAGAGAAAAACTGTTTTTT.

In its sample, this clone was seen a few times. CDR3 protein: CAYASGSANEQFF. CDR3 nucleotides: TGTGCCTACGCTAGCGGGAGCGCCAATGAGCAGTTCTTC. The V and J genes are TRBV30 and TRBJ2-1; 10 bases line up with TRBD2. The germline CDR1 and CDR2 sequences are GTSNPN and SVGIG (reference sequence). J gave up 6 bases and V 7 bases, and 6 bases lay outside the gene matches. The CDR3 runs 13 residues. Looking up the rest from reference TRBV30 and TRBJ2-1 gives the full variable domain: SQTIHQWPATLVQPVGSPLSLECTVEGTSNPNLYWYRQAAGRGLQLLFYSVGIGQISSEVPQNLSASRPQDRQFILSSKKLLLSDSGFYLCAYASGSANEQFFGPGTRLTVL.

J is TRBJ1-4 and V is TRBV6-5, with D possibly TRBD1 on 5 matching bases. Germline lookup yields CDR1 MNHEY and CDR2 SVGAGI. V shed 6 bases and J shed 10 bases, with 12 bases lying between them. The CDR3 is 12 amino acids. The CDR3 here is CASRTDAGKLFF. In DNA, the CDR3 is TGTGCCAGCAGGACAGACGCTGGAAAACTGTTTTTT.

The J gene is TRBJ2-2, the V gene TRBV10-1, with 7 bases identical to TRBD2. This CDR3 is built from 16 residues. Trimming at V came to 3 bases and at J to 1 base, leaving 5 bases not matched to a gene. Germline-derived CDR1 and CDR2 are WNHNN and SYGVQD (reference sequence). The CDR3 nucleotides are TGCGCCAGCAGTGATAGAGGGAGGGAGAACACCGGGGAGCTGTTTTTT. It codes for CASSDRGRENTGELFF.

This clone has only one observation. This sequence joins TRBV5-6 and TRBJ2-1; TRBD1 might be the D (5 bases). V lost 0 bases to trimming and J lost 6 bases, with 16 bases between them. Germline V gene sequence: CDR1 SGHDT, CDR2 YYEEEE. The CDR3 has 16 residues. In DNA form, the CDR3 reads TGTGCCAGCAGCTTGGGGGTGGGCAGGGAAGGCAATGAGCAGTTCTTC. It encodes CASSLGVGREGNEQFF.

The chain joins TRBV30 to TRBJ2-1, with 9 bases lining up with TRBD2. This CDR3 contains 16 residues. Germline values: CDR1 GTSNPN, CDR2 SVGIG (reference sequence). The trim removed 4 bases at V and 0 bases at J, leaving 7 bases unmatched. This CDR3 reads CAWMGGRASSYNEQFF. DNA of the CDR3: TGTGCCTGGATGGGCGGGAGGGCGAGCTCCTACAATGAGCAGTTCTTC.

V usage is TRBV10-3 and J usage is TRBJ1-6; D is perhaps TRBD1 (6 bases). CDR3 length: 15 amino acids. The germline CDR1 and CDR2 sequences are ENHRY and SYGVKD. V was trimmed by 0 bases and J by 6 bases, leaving 9 bases between them. CDR3 bases: TGTGCCATCAGTGAGTCGGAACAGGGTAATTCACCCCTCCACTTT. Translating gives CAISESEQGNSPLHF.

This chain connects TRBV12-2 to TRBJ2-4; the table's D call TRBD1 went unverified against the DNA. TRBV12-2 is a known pseudogene. The length of the CDR3 is 16 residues. CDR3 in amino acids: CASRFRKLTGENIQYF. CDR3 nucleotide sequence: TGTGCAAGTCGCTTCCGGAAGCTGACAGGGGAAAACATTCAGTACTTC.

The chain is built from TRBV9 and TRBJ1-3; D gene ambiguous. The germline CDR1 and CDR2 sequences are SGDLS and YYNGEE. V was clipped by 4 bases and J by 9 bases, with 11 bases between them. This CDR3 has 12 amino acids. This CDR3 is CASSSPPGTIYF. CDR3 DNA: TGTGCCAGCAGCTCACCGCCCGGCACCATATATTTT.

This clone was detected a few times. V is TRBV4-3 and J is TRBJ1-3; D is unclear. V was clipped by 1 base and J by 0 bases, with 10 bases between them. The CDR3 length is 16 residues. The germline gives CDR1 LGHNA, CDR2 YSLEER. CDR3 nucleotide sequence: TGCGCCAGCAGCCAAGCCATAACAGTCTCTGGAAACACCATATATTTT. Protein product: CASSQAITVSGNTIYF.

The rearrangement uses TRBV10-2 and TRBJ2-3; tentatively, D is TRBD1 or TRBD2 (5 bases each). With 4 bases removed from V and 13 bases from J, the gap between germline ends came to 18 bases. CDR1 is WSHSY and CDR2 is SAAADI in the germline V gene. The CDR3 covers 13 residues. CDR3 DNA: TGCGCCAGCAGTGGAGGGGAGCCCTCTTACGAGTATTTT. It is translated as CASSGGEPSYEYF.

With respect to this clone: Other DNA sequences in this specimen translate into the identical CDR3. The rearrangement uses TRBV5-1 and TRBJ1-6, with 9 bases aligning to TRBD1. Losses at the gene ends were 3 bases for V and 6 bases for J; bases not matched to a gene: 4. The CDR3 consists of 15 residues. Per the germline V gene, CDR1 is SGHRS and CDR2 is YFSETQ. In DNA form, the CDR3 reads TGCGCCAGCAGCTCCGGACAGGGGACTAATTCACCCCTCCACTTT. Translating gives CASSSGQGTNSPLHF.

This clone has only a few counts. The rearrangement uses TRBV16 and TRBJ1-5; D possibly corresponds to TRBD1 (5 bases). The V gene's germline CDR1 is KGHSY and CDR2 FQNENV. This CDR3 is 16 amino acids long. Trimming took 2 bases from V and 0 from J, leaving 11 bases between them. This CDR3 reads CASSQPTENSNQPQHF. The CDR3 DNA is TGTGCCAGCAGCCAACCGACAGAAAATAGCAATCAGCCCCAGCATTTT.

The CDR3 loop reads CSVGYATNEKLFF. CDR3 coding DNA: TGCAGCGTTGGGTACGCAACTAATGAAAAACTGTTTTTT. The rearrangement links TRBV29-1 to TRBJ1-4, with unresolved D. Germline values: CDR1 SQVTM, CDR2 ANQGSEA. The ends were cut back, 4 bases at V and 0 bases at J, with 6 bases in the middle. This CDR3 contains 13 residues.

In this sample, this clone turned up once. This chain links TRBV27 with TRBJ1-5; D call uncertain. This CDR3 has 14 residues. V lost 5 bases and J lost 7, with 15 bases in between. Germline CDR1 MNHEY, CDR2 SMNVEV (reference sequence). The CDR3 bases are TGTGCCAGCAGTCCAATCTCCGTAGGCCAGCCCCAGCATTTT. This translates into CASSPISVGQPQHF.

The genes are TRBV15 and TRBJ2-7; 13 nucleotides align to TRBD2. Germline-derived CDR1 and CDR2 are LNHNV and YYDKDF (reference sequence). J lost 6 bases, V lost 1 base, and 6 bases had no gene match. This CDR3 region has 16 residues. CDR3 nucleotides: TGTGCCACCAGCAGAGGGACGGGACTAGCGGGAACCGAGCAGTACTTC. Protein sequence: CATSRGTGLAGTEQYF.

The rearrangement uses TRBV6-2 or TRBV6-3 and TRBJ1-5; no clear D. Trimming shortened V by 5 bases and J by 6 bases, and 17 bases separated the two germline ends. Germline values: CDR1 MNHEY, CDR2 SVGEGT. The CDR3 is made up of 15 amino acids. In nucleotides, the CDR3 is TGTGCCAGCAGTGGAAGGGCGCGTGGGCGTCAGCCCCAGCATTTT. Translated: CASSGRARGRQPQHF.

The chain combines TRBV28 with TRBJ2-5; D is unresolved. Germline CDR1 MDHEN, CDR2 SYDVKM. The V end lost 6 bases, the J end lost 2 bases, and 10 bases lay between the germline ends. The CDR3 spans 13 residues. This CDR3 is CASRTTGQETQYF. DNA for the CDR3: TGTGCCAGCAGGACGACCGGGCAAGAGACCCAGTACTTC.